This TCR beta chain was found in a study of CD8+CD57+ T cells in acquired aplastic anemia (dated by TCRdb to 2017 to 2018). Concerning the study at large: On average, sorted CD4+ and CD8+ cells yielded approximately 3 ug of extracted DNA, with a range of about 0.19 to 30 ug. For healthy donor samples, the average read count was about 10.8 million for CD4+ cells and 11 million to 13 million for CD8+ cells. Overall results and qualifications from the work: Around 28 CD8+ CDR3 sequences were found to be shared between patients and controls, but these sequences appeared to be highly expressed in patients and within the immunodominant clones of the patients. Patients and healthy controls showed no significant difference in CD8+ Simpson's diversity (P=0.060).

Genomic DNA served as template for TCR beta VDJ combination and CDR3 sequence profiling. An Illumina HiSeq 2000 was used for TCR repertoire sequencing. For the original study's pipeline: TRBV/TRBJ rearrangement plots, CDR3 size and DJ length profiles, and Simpson's diversity index were used to evaluate the repertoires. The most abundant DNA sequence in the deep sequencing data was defined as the immunodominant clone. CDR3 amino acid sequences were checked for sharing across subjects and were also compared against the VDJdb database and published repertoires. TCRdb cleaned the public reads at Q25 with fastp, built clones with MiXCR and kept in-frame beta chains. For every CDR3 protein sequence, its rows merge into one entry that carries the most common genes and DNA. V and J calls and clone size were set by TCRdb, not the authors. The sample includes about 190,000 distinct CDR3 sequences, with 50% to 55% observed a single time. The ten largest make up about a sixth of the sample.

The CDR3 sequence holds 15 residues, the cysteine and phenylalanine included. Only the CDR3 part of the read is kept: 45 bases, read in frame from the first base. In the germline V gene (reference sequence), CDR1 corresponds to LNHNV and CDR2 to YYDKDF. V sheds 0 bases and J sheds 5 bases, leaving 14 bases between their ends. A word on this clonotype: There is no known antigen for this receptor. No quality values exist for individual bases; no much larger clone is one base distant.

In this study, sorted CD4+ and CD8+ T cells from the blood of healthy subjects and of severe aplastic anemia patients had their TCR repertoires deep-sequenced. Ficoll-Paque density gradient centrifugation was used to isolate peripheral blood mononuclear cells. Before DNA extraction, CD4+ and CD8+ T cells were sorted with FACS or magnetic beads. This TCR was sampled from a human donor in good health, serving as a control. This chain is built from TRBV15 and TRBJ2-7; the best D guess is TRBD2, with 5 bases matching. Material for sequencing was sorted CD4+, CD8+, or CD8+CD57+ T cells (not recorded which) from PBMCs. The sequence in DNA is TGTGCCACCAGCAGAGAGTTGGAAGGGAGCAACGAGCAGTACTTC. This translates into CATSRELEGSNEQYF. Supplemented by the reference TRBV15 and TRBJ2-7 proteins around the CDR3, the complete variable domain is DAMVIQNPRYQVTQFGKPVTLSCSQTLNHNVMYWYQQKSSQAPKLLFHYYDKDFNNEADTPDNFQSRRPNTSFCFLDIRSPGLGDTAMYLCATSRELEGSNEQYFGPGTRLTVT.